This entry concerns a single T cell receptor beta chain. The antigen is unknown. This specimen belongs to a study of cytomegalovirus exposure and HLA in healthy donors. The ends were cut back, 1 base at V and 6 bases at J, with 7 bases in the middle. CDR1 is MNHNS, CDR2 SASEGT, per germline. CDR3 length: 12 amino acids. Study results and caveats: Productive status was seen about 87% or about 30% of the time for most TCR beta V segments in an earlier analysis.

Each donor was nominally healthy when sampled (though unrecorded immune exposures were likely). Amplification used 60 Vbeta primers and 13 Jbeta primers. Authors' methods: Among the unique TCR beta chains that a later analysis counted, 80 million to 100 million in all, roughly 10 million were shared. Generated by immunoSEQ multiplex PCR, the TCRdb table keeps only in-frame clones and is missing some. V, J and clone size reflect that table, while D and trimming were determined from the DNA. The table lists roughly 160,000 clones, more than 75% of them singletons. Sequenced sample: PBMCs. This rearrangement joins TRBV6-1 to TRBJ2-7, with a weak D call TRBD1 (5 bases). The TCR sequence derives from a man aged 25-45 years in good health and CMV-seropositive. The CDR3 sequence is CASSEEGAEQYV. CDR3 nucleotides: TGTGCCAGCAGTGAAGAAGGGGCCGAGCAGTACGTC.